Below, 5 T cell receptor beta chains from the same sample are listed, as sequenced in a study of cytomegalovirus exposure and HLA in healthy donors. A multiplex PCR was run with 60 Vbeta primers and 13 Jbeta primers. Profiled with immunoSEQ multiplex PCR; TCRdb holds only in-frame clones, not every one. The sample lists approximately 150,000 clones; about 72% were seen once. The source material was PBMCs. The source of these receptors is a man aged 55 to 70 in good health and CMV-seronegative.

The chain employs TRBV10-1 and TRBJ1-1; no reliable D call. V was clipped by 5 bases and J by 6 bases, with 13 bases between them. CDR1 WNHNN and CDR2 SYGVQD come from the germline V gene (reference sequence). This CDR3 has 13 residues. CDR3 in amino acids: CASSNRINPEAFF. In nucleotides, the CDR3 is TGCGCCAGCAGTAACAGAATAAACCCTGAAGCTTTCTTT.

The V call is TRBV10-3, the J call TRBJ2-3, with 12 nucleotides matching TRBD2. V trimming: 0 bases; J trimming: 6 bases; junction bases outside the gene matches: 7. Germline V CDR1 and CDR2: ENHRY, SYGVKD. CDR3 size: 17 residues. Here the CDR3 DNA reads TGTGCCATCAGTGAGTCATCAACTAGCGGGGGGTTGGATACGCAGTATTTT. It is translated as CAISESSTSGGLDTQYF.

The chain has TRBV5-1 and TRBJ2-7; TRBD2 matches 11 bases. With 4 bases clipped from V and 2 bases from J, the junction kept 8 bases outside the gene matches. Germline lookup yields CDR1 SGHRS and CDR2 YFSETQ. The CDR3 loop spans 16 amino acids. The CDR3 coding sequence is TGCGCCAGCAGCCCGGGGACTAGCGGAGTCCCCTACGAGCAGTACTTC. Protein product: CASSPGTSGVPYEQYF.

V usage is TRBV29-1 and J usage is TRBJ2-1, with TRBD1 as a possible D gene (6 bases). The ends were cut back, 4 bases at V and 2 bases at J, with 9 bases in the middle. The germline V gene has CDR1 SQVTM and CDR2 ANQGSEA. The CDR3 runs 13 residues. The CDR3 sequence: CSVGWDTYNEQFF. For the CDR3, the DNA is TGCAGCGTTGGGTGGGACACCTACAATGAGCAGTTCTTC.

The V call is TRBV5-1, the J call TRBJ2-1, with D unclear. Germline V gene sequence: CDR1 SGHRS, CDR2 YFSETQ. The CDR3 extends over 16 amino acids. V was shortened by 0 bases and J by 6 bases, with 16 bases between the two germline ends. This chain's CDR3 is CASSLGPRPSGNEQFF. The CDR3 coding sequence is TGCGCCAGCAGCTTGGGACCAAGACCCTCGGGCAATGAGCAGTTCTTC.